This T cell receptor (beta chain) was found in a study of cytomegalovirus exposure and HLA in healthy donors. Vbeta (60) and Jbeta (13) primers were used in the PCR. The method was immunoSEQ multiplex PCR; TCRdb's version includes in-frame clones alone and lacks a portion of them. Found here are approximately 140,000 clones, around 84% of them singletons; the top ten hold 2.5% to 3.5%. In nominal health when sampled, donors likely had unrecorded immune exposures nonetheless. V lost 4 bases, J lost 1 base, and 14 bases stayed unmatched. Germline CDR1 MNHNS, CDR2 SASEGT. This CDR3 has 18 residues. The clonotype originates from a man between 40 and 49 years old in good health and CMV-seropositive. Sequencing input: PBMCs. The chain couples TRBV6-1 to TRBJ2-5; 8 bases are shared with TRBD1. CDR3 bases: TGTGCCAGCAGTGCCCAATTCAGGGGGCTCCTGATCCAAGAGACCCAGTACTTC. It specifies CASSAQFRGLLIQETQYF.